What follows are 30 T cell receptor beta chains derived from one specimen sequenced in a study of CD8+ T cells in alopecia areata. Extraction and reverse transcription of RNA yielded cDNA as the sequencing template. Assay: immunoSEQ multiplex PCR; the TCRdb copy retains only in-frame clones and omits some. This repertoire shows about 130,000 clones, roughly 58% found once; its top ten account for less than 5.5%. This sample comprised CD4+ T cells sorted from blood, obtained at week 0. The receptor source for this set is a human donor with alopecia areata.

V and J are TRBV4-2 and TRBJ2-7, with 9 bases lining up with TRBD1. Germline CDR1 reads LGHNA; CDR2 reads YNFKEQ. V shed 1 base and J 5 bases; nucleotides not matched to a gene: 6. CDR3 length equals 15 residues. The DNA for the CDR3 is TGTGCCAGCAGCCAAGTGGGACAGGGAAGCCACGAGCAGTACTTC. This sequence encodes CASSQVGQGSHEQYF.

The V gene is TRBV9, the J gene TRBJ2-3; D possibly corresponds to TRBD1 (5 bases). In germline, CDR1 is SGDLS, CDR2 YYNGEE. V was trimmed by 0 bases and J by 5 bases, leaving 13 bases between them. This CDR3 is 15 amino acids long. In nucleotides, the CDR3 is TGTGCCAGCAGCGTAGGCCCCTCCGACAGAGATACGCAGTATTTT. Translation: CASSVGPSDRDTQYF. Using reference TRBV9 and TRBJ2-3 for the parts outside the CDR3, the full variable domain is DSGVTQTPKHLITATGQRVTLRCSPRSGDLSVYWYQQSLDQGLQFLIQYYNGEERAKGNILERFSAQQFPDLHSELNLSSLELGDSALYFCASSVGPSDRDTQYFGPGTRLTVL.

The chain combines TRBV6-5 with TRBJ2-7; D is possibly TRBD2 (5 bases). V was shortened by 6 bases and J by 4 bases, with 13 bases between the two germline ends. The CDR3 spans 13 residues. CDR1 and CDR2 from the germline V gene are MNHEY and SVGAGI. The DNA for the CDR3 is TGTGCCAGCAGGGCTAGCTCCCATTACGAGCAGTACTTC. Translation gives CASRASSHYEQYF.

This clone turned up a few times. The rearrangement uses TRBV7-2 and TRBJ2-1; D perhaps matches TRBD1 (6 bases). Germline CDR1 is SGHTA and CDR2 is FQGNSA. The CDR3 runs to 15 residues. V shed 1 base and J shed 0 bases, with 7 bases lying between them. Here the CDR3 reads CASSLDRDSYNEQFF. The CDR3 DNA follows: TGTGCCAGCAGCTTAGACAGGGACTCCTACAATGAGCAGTTCTTC.

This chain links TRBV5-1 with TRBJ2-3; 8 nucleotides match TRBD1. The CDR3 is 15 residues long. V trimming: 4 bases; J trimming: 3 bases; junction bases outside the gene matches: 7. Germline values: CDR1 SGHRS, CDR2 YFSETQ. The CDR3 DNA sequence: TGCGCCAGCAGCACAGGGGACAGGAATACAGATACGCAGTATTTT. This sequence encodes CASSTGDRNTDTQYF.

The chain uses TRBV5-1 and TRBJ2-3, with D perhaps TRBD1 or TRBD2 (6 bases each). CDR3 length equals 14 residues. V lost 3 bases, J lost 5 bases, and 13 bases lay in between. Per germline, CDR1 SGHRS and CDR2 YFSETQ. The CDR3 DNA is TGCGCCAGCAGCTCCCAGGGGACTGGAGATACGCAGTATTTT. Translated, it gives CASSSQGTGDTQYF.

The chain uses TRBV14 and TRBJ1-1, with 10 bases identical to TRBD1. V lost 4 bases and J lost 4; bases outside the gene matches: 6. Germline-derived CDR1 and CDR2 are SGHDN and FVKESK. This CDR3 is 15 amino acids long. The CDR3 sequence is CASSRRTGGITEAFF. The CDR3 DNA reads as TGTGCCAGCAGCCGTCGGACAGGGGGAATCACTGAAGCTTTCTTT.

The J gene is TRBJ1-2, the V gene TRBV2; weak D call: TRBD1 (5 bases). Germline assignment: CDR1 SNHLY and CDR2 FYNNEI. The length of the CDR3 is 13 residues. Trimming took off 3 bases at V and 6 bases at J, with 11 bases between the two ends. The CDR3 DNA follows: TGTGCCAGCAGTGACCAACAGGAAGATGGCTACACCTTC. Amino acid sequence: CASSDQQEDGYTF.

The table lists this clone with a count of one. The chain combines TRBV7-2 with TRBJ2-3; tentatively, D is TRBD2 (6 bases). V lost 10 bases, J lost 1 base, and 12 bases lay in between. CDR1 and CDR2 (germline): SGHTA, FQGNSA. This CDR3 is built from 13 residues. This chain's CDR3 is CATLVAGTDTQYF. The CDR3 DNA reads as TGTGCCACCCTAGTAGCGGGCACAGATACGCAGTATTTT.

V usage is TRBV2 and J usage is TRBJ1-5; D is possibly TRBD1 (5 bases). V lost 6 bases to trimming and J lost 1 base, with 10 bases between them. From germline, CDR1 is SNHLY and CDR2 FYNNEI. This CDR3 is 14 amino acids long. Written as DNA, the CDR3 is TGTGCCAGCAGCGGGGGGAGCAGCAATCAGCCCCAGCATTTT. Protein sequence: CASSGGSSNQPQHF.

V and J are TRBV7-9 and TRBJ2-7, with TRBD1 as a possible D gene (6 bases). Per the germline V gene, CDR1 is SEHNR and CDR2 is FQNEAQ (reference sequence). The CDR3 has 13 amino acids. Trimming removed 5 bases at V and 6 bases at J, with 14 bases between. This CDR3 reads CASSRQQGLEQYF. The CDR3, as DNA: TGTGCCAGCAGCAGACAACAGGGCCTCGAGCAGTACTTC.

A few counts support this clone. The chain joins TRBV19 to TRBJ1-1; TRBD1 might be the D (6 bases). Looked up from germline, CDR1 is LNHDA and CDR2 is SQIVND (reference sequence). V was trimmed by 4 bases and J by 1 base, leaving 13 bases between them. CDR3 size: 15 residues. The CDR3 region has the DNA TGTGCCAGTAGTACCACCTCGACAGGGAACACTGAAGCTTTCTTT. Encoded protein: CASSTTSTGNTEAFF.

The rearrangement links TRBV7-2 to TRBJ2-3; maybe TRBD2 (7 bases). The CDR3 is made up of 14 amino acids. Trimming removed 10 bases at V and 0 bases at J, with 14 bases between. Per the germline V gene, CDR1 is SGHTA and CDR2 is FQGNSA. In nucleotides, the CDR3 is TGTGCCATCCAGCGGGGACATAGCACAGATACGCAGTATTTT. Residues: CAIQRGHSTDTQYF.

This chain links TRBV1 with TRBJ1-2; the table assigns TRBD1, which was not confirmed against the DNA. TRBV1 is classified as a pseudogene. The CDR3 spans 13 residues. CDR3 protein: CTSSDRIRNGYTF. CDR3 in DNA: TGCACCAGCAGCGACAGGATAAGGAATGGCTACACCTTC.

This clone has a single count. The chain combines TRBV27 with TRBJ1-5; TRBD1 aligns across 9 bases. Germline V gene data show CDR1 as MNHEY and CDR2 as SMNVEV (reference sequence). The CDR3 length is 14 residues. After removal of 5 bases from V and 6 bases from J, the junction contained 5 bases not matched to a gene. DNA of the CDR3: TGTGCCAGCAGTCGGACAGGGGTGTTTCAGCCCCAGCATTTT. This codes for CASSRTGVFQPQHF.

The CDR3 is CASSPILTGEKLFF. The CDR3 DNA sequence: TGTGCCAGCAGCCCCATCTTGACAGGTGAAAAACTGTTTTTT. The genes are TRBV4-2 and TRBJ1-4, with D possibly matching TRBD1 (6 bases). Trimming stripped 4 bases from V and 7 bases from J, with 13 bases between. This CDR3 is 14 amino acids long. CDR1 is LGHNA, CDR2 YNFKEQ, per germline.

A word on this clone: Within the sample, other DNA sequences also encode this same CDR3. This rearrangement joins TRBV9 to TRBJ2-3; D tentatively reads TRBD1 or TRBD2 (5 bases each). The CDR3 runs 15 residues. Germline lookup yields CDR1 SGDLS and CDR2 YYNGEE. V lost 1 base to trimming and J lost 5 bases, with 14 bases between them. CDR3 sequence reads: CASSVPRGTKDTQYF. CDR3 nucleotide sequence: TGTGCCAGCAGCGTACCCCGTGGGACCAAAGATACGCAGTATTTT.

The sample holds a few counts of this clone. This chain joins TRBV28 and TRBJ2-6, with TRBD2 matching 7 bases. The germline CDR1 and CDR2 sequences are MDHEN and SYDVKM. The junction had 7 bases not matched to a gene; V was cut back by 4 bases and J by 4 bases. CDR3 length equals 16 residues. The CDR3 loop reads CASSWEGRLGANVLTF. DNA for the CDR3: TGTGCCAGCAGTTGGGAGGGTCGTTTGGGGGCCAACGTCCTGACTTTC.

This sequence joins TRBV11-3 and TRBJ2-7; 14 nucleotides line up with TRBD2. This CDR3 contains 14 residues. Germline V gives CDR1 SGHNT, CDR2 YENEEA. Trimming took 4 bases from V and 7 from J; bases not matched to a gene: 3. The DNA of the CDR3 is TGTGCCAGCAGCTCGGGACTAGCGGGAGATGAGCAGTACTTC. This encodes CASSSGLAGDEQYF.

DNA of the CDR3: TGTGCCAGCAGCTTGCTAGCGGGAGCCGGCGAGACCCAGTACTTC. Translated: CASSLLAGAGETQYF. The rearrangement uses TRBV7-7 and TRBJ2-5; 10 nucleotides agree with TRBD2. The CDR3 length is 15 residues. Per germline, CDR1 SSHAT and CDR2 FNYEAQ (reference sequence). V lost 3 bases, J lost 5 bases, and 6 bases stayed unmatched.

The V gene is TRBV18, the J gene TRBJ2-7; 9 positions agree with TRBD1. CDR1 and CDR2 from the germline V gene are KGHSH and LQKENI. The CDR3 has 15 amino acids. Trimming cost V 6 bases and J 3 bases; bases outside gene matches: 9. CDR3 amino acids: CASSPGTGSIYEQYF. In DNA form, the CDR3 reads TGTGCCAGCTCCCCCGGGACAGGGAGTATCTACGAGCAGTACTTC.

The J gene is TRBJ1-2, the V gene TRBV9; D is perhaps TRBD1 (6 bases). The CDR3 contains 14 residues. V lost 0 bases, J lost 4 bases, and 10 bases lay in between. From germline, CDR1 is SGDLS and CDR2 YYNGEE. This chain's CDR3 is CASSVETGPYGYTF. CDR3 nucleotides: TGTGCCAGCAGCGTAGAAACAGGGCCCTATGGCTACACCTTC.

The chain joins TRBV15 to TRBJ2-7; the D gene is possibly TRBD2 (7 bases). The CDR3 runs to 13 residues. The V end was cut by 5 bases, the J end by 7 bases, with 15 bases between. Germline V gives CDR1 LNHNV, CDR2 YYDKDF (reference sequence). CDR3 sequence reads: CATSGRRGGEQYF. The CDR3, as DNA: TGTGCCACCAGCGGACGTAGGGGGGGTGAGCAGTACTTC.

In nucleotides, the CDR3 is TGCGCCAGCAGCAGTGTGAAGTGGGAGGGCCCTTTAGGGGATACGCAGTATTTT. Translating it yields CASSSVKWEGPLGDTQYF. The genes are TRBV5-1 and TRBJ2-3; TRBD2 agrees at 7 bases. This CDR3 region has 18 residues. V gave up 4 bases and J gave up 6 bases; unmatched junction bases: 20. Per germline, CDR1 SGHRS and CDR2 YFSETQ. The whole variable domain, filled in from reference TRBV5-1 and TRBJ2-3, reads KAGVTQTPRYLIKTRGQQVTLSCSPISGHRSVSWYQQTPGQGLQFLFEYFSETQRNKGNFPGRFSGRQFSNSRSEMNVSTLELGDSALYLCASSSVKWEGPLGDTQYFGPGTRLTVL.

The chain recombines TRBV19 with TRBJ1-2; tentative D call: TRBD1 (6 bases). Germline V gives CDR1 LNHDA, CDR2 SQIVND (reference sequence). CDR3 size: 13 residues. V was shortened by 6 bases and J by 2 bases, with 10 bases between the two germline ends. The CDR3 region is CASRRGRNYGYTF. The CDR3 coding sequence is TGTGCCAGTAGGCGGGGGCGCAACTATGGCTACACCTTC.

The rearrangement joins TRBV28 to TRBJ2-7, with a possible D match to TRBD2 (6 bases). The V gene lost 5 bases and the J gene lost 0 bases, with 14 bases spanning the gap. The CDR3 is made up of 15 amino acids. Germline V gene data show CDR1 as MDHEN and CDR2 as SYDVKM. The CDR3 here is CASSRKGTYSYEQYF. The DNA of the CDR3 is TGTGCCAGCAGTCGGAAAGGGACTTACTCCTACGAGCAGTACTTC.

The CDR3 region has the DNA TGCGCCAGCAGCTTGGCCTCTCTAGGGAACACCGGGGAGCTGTTTTTT. The encoded protein is CASSLASLGNTGELFF. The chain couples TRBV5-1 to TRBJ2-2; no definite D call. This CDR3 comprises 16 residues. Germline CDR1 and CDR2: SGHRS and YFSETQ. V lost 0 bases, J lost 1 base, and 10 bases lay in between.

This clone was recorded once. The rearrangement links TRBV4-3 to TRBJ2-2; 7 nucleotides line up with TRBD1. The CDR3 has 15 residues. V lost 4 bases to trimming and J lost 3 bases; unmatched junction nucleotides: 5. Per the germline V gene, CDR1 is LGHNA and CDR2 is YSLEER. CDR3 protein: CASSRNTGDTGELFF. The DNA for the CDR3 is TGCGCCAGCAGCCGTAATACAGGGGACACCGGGGAGCTGTTTTTT.

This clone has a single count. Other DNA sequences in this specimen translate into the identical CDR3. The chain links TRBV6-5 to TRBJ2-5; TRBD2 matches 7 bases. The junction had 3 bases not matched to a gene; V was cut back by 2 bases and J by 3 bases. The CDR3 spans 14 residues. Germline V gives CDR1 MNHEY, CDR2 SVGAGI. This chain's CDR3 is CASSYGGSEETQYF. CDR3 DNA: TGTGCCAGCAGTTACGGCGGGAGCGAAGAGACCCAGTACTTC.

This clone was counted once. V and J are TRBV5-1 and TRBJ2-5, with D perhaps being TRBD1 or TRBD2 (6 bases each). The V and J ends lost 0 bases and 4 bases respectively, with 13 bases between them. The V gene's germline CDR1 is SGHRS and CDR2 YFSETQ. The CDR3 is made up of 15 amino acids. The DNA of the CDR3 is TGCGCCAGCAGCTTGGTGGGGGGCGCGGGAGAGACCCAGTACTTC. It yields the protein CASSLVGGAGETQYF.